A selection of T cell receptor beta chains follows, all from one sample in a study of blood T cell repertoires in COVID-19. The protocol was immunoSEQ multiplex PCR, while the TCRdb copy is restricted to in-frame clones and leaves out a portion. The data hold approximately 280,000 clones, with around 85% observed a single time. Sequenced material: PBMCs or T cells enriched from blood (not recorded which). These receptors were taken from a woman in her 50s who had recovered from COVID-19. Both conserved end residues are part of each CDR3. The D gene is left open where the match is weak. Only some rows state a clone size, as once, few, many or a class for expanded clones.

J gene	V gene	clone size	D gene	CDR3 protein	CDR3 DNA
TRBJ2-7	TRBV30	NA	NA	CAWSVANEQYF	TGTGCCTGGAGTGTGGCAAACGAGCAGTACTTC
TRBJ1-6	TRBV19	NA	TRBD1	CASSITGGRNSPLHF	TGTGCCAGTAGTATAACAGGGGGCAGGAATTCACCCCTCCACTTT
TRBJ1-1	TRBV19	NA	TRBD1	CASNQQGASTEAFF	TGTGCCAGTAACCAACAGGGGGCGTCCACTGAAGCTTTCTTT
TRBJ2-3	TRBV19	NA	TRBD2	CATSAGAVDTQYF	TGTGCCACGTCAGCGGGGGCAGTAGATACGCAGTATTTT
TRBJ2-3	TRBV11-2	NA	TRBD2	CASSLILGGGGSGGDTQYF	TGTGCCAGCAGCTTGATCTTGGGCGGCGGCGGGAGCGGGGGAGATACGCAGTATTTT
TRBJ2-7	TRBV6-5	NA	NA	CASQRGGGSEQYF	TGTGCCAGCCAGAGGGGGGGTGGTAGCGAGCAGTACTTC
TRBJ1-3	TRBV27	NA	NA	CASSPGRGSSGNTIYF	TGTGCCAGCAGTCCGGGTCGGGGGAGCTCTGGAAACACCATATATTTT
TRBJ1-3	TRBV29-1	few	NA	CSVEAGGGNTIYF	TGCAGCGTTGAAGCGGGAGGTGGAAACACCATATATTTT
TRBJ1-3	TRBV19	NA	NA	CASSGGFSGNTIYF	TGTGCCAGTAGTGGAGGGTTCTCTGGAAACACCATATATTTT
TRBJ1-2	TRBV4-3	NA	NA	CASSQDLETGWGYTF	TGCGCCAGCAGCCAAGATCTGGAGACGGGTTGGGGCTACACCTTC
TRBJ2-1	TRBV25-1	NA	NA	CASSERRAYNEQFF	TGTGCCAGCAGTGAACGGCGGGCCTACAATGAGCAGTTCTTC
TRBJ2-2	TRBV4-3	NA	NA	CASRWREGAGELFF	TGCGCCAGCAGGTGGAGGGAGGGGGCCGGGGAGCTGTTTTTT
TRBJ2-1	TRBV7-3	NA	NA	CASSSAGGSYNEQFF	TGTGCCAGCAGCTCCGCCGGCGGCTCCTACAATGAGCAGTTCTTC
TRBJ1-1	TRBV28	NA	TRBD1	CASLLGGQGQAFF	TGTGCCAGCCTCCTGGGAGGACAGGGACAAGCTTTCTTT
TRBJ1-5	TRBV19	NA	TRBD1	CASRAGTGNQPQHF	TGTGCCAGTCGCGCCGGGACAGGTAATCAGCCCCAGCATTTT
TRBJ1-2	TRBV19	once	NA	CASSILGQGDYGYTF	TGTGCCAGTAGTATCCTAGGGCAAGGGGACTATGGCTACACCTTC
TRBJ2-5	TRBV24-1	NA	TRBD1	CATSVGGTGGEETQYF	TGTGCCACCAGTGTGGGTGGGACAGGGGGGGAAGAGACCCAGTACTTC
TRBJ2-7	TRBV9	NA	NA	CASSVGGGGVAYEQYF	TGTGCCAGCAGCGTAGGAGGTGGAGGGGTAGCCTACGAGCAGTACTTC
TRBJ2-3	TRBV4-2	NA	NA	CASKNWAGTSTDTQYF	TGTGCCAGCAAGAATTGGGCGGGGACTAGCACAGATACGCAGTATTTT
TRBJ2-7	TRBV5-1	NA	TRBD2	CASSSGLAGGRQYF	TGCGCCAGCAGCTCCGGACTAGCGGGGGGGCGGCAGTACTTC
TRBJ1-4	TRBV11-2	NA	TRBD1	CASSTHRGSGEKLFF	TGTGCCAGCAGCACCCACAGGGGTTCGGGTGAAAAACTGTTTTTT
TRBJ2-7	TRBV19	NA	NA	CASSMYQVPYEQYF	TGTGCCAGTAGTATGTACCAGGTTCCCTACGAGCAGTACTTC
TRBJ1-5	TRBV19	NA	NA	CASSILTQPQHF	TGTGCCAGTAGTATCCTAACTCAGCCCCAGCATTTT
TRBJ1-1	TRBV7-9	NA	NA	CARRELVTEAFF	TGTGCCCGCAGGGAGTTGGTTACTGAAGCTTTCTTT
TRBJ1-2	TRBV7-8	few	NA	CASSLSIQGTYGYTF	TGTGCCAGCAGCTTATCCATCCAGGGGACATATGGCTACACCTTC
TRBJ1-5	TRBV10-3	NA	NA	CAISRELDQPQHF	TGTGCCATCTCCCGGGAATTAGACCAGCCCCAGCATTTT
TRBJ1-2	TRBV6-5	NA	NA	CASRKGGAYGYTF	TGTGCCAGCAGGAAAGGGGGAGCCTATGGCTACACCTTC
TRBJ2-5	TRBV29-1	NA	TRBD1	CSVDSGTGEETQYF	TGCAGCGTTGACTCCGGGACAGGGGAAGAGACCCAGTACTTC
TRBJ2-2	TRBV5-5	NA	TRBD2	CASSLGLAGGMTGELFF	TGTGCCAGCAGCTTGGGGCTAGCGGGGGGTATGACCGGGGAGCTGTTTTTT
TRBJ1-5	TRBV27	NA	NA	CASSFRGQPQHF	TGTGCCAGCAGTTTCAGGGGTCAGCCCCAGCATTTT
TRBJ1-4	TRBV27	NA	TRBD1	CASSSLKLLTGEAIEKLFF	TGTGCCAGCAGTTCACTAAAGCTCCTAACAGGGGAGGCTATTGAAAAACTGTTTTTT
TRBJ2-3	TRBV5-1	NA	NA	CASSLEGQPSTDTQYF	TGCGCCAGCAGCTTGGAAGGACAGCCTAGCACAGATACGCAGTATTTT
TRBJ1-5	TRBV28	NA	NA	CASSDGETYSNQPQHF	TGTGCCAGCAGTGACGGGGAAACTTATAGCAATCAGCCCCAGCATTTT
TRBJ2-6	TRBV28	NA	TRBD1	CASRKTFPGQRQSGANVLTF	TGTGCCAGCAGAAAGACATTCCCGGGACAGAGACAATCTGGGGCCAACGTCCTGACTTTC
TRBJ1-2	TRBV29-1	NA	NA	CSVEAVGGRKKDYGYTF	TGCAGCGTTGAGGCAGTCGGGGGGCGAAAAAAGGACTATGGCTACACCTTC